The 23 T cell receptor beta chains in this list originate from one sample, sequenced in a study of sequential checkpoint blockade in melanoma. Measured with immunoSEQ multiplex PCR; TCRdb has only the in-frame clones, and not every one. Of about 21,000 clones in the sample, under 30% were seen once. Sample treatment: randomized to nivolumab then ipilimumab (arm A) or the reverse (arm B). The source was tumor tissue (inferred from file names), collected from a patient given nivolumab and ipilimumab in sequence. The receptors originated from a human donor with melanoma.

This clone is medium-sized within its sample. The chain employs TRBV19 and TRBJ2-1; D is perhaps TRBD1 (5 bases). There are 14 residues in the CDR3. V was shortened by 6 bases and J by 6 bases, with 15 bases between the two germline ends. Germline CDR1 LNHDA, CDR2 SQIVND (reference sequence). The CDR3 sequence: CASRFQGLGNEQFF. Here the CDR3 DNA reads TGTGCCAGTAGGTTCCAGGGTCTGGGCAATGAGCAGTTCTTC.

The V call is TRBV29-1, the J call TRBJ2-7; TRBD1 is a possible D gene (6 bases). The CDR3 length is 13 residues. V gave up 4 bases and J gave up 3 bases, with 13 bases separating them. Per germline, CDR1 SQVTM and CDR2 ANQGSEA. CDR3 DNA: TGCAGCGTTGCTTCAGGGGCGGGCTACGAGCAGTACTTC. Its translation is CSVASGAGYEQYF.

This clone was seen more than once but under ten times. The chain carries TRBV10-3 and TRBJ1-2, with D perhaps matching TRBD1 (5 bases). CDR3 size: 15 residues. Germline values: CDR1 ENHRY, CDR2 SYGVKD. The V end lost 7 bases, the J end lost 4 bases, and 19 bases lay between the germline ends. CDR3 loop: CAITPGEGPAYGYTF. CDR3 nucleotides: TGTGCCATCACGCCAGGCGAGGGGCCGGCCTATGGCTACACCTTC.

V usage is TRBV28 and J usage is TRBJ2-1; D is perhaps TRBD2 (6 bases). This CDR3 region has 12 residues. Trimming cost V 5 bases and J 8 bases, with 10 bases left between them. Germline CDR1 MDHEN, CDR2 SYDVKM. The CDR3 DNA is TGTGCCAGCAGTAGGGCGGGGTATGAGCAGTTCTTC. It translates to CASSRAGYEQFF.

The chain employs TRBV6-8 and TRBJ1-5; D gene ambiguous. CDR1 is MNHGY, CDR2 SAAAGT, per germline. Trimming pared 6 bases from V and 9 bases from J, leaving 15 bases between. The CDR3 covers 13 residues. The CDR3 loop reads CASRGGGYGPQHF. Written as DNA, the CDR3 is TGTGCCAGCAGGGGCGGAGGGTACGGGCCCCAGCATTTT.

This clone was seen a single time. The rearrangement joins TRBV19 to TRBJ1-5; D unclear. There are 12 residues in the CDR3. In germline, CDR1 is LNHDA, CDR2 SQIVND (reference sequence). Trimming removed 9 bases at V and 2 bases at J, with 8 bases between. CDR3 loop: CASTDGNQPQHF. The CDR3 nucleotides are TGTGCCAGCACAGATGGCAATCAGCCCCAGCATTTT.

The chain is built from TRBV18 and TRBJ2-1; D is unresolved. V lost 9 bases and J lost 8, with 17 bases in between. The CDR3 runs to 13 residues. The germline V gene has CDR1 KGHSH and CDR2 LQKENI. The DNA for the CDR3 is TGTGCCAGTTCCTTCTTAGGGTTGGATGAGCAGTTCTTC. This gives the protein CASSFLGLDEQFF.

This clone appeared a few times. The rearrangement joins TRBV28 to TRBJ1-5; 9 bases are shared with TRBD1. The CDR3 has 17 amino acids. The germline V gene has CDR1 MDHEN and CDR2 SYDVKM. V dropped 3 bases and J dropped 7; count of bases not matched to a gene: 13. As DNA, the CDR3 is TGTGCCAGCAGTTTTGTCGGACAGGGGCAAAAACGGCAGCCCCAGCATTTT. This codes for CASSFVGQGQKRQPQHF. The variable domain in full, completed from reference TRBV28 and TRBJ1-5, reads DVKVTQSSRYLVKRTGEKVFLECVQDMDHENMFWYRQDPGLGLRLIYFSYDVKMKEKGDIPEGYSVSREKKERFSLILESASTNQTSMYLCASSFVGQGQKRQPQHFGDGTRLSIL.

In this sample, this clone turned up a few times. The chain joins TRBV6-8 to TRBJ1-3; no definite D call. Trimming removed 5 bases from V and 5 bases from J, with 10 bases in between. Germline V gene sequence: CDR1 MNHGY, CDR2 SAAAGT. This CDR3 region has 13 residues. The CDR3 bases are TGTGCCAGCAGTCCTTGGGTTAGAAACACCATATATTTT. Translated, it gives CASSPWVRNTIYF.

This clone was observed a few times. The rearrangement links TRBV10-2 to TRBJ1-1; weak D call: TRBD1 (5 bases). The V end was cut by 4 bases, the J end by 3 bases, with 18 bases between. The V gene's germline CDR1 is WSHSY and CDR2 SAAADI. This CDR3 contains 16 residues. The CDR3 here is CASSALDSHEDTEAFF. The DNA of the CDR3 is TGCGCCAGCAGTGCCCTCGACAGCCATGAAGACACTGAAGCTTTCTTT.

There are a few counts of this clone. The rearrangement uses TRBV30 and TRBJ1-1; D might be TRBD1 (6 bases). Germline assignment: CDR1 GTSNPN and CDR2 SVGIG (reference sequence). CDR3 length: 14 amino acids. Deletions cut 8 bases from V and 2 bases from J, with 18 bases between. CDR3 coding DNA: TGTGCCAGAAGGGGTAGGACAGCCAACACTGAAGCTTTCTTT. It codes for CARRGRTANTEAFF.

The chain combines TRBV28 with TRBJ1-5; D not certain. The V gene's germline CDR1 is MDHEN and CDR2 SYDVKM. The ends were cut back, 3 bases at V and 4 bases at J, with 13 bases in the middle. CDR3 length equals 15 residues. The CDR3 protein is CASSFGGIGNQPQHF. In DNA, the CDR3 is TGTGCCAGCAGTTTTGGAGGGATTGGGAATCAGCCCCAGCATTTT.

This chain connects TRBV28 to TRBJ1-5; possible D gene TRBD1, 6 bases. Germline assignment: CDR1 MDHEN and CDR2 SYDVKM. V lost 10 bases and J 0 bases, leaving 16 bases between the germline ends. The CDR3 covers 15 residues. CDR3 bases: TGTGCCACCAGGGGTGGGCGCTATAGCAATCAGCCCCAGCATTTT. It codes for CATRGGRYSNQPQHF.

The chain combines TRBV28 with TRBJ2-6; no firm D call. CDR1 and CDR2 from the germline V gene are MDHEN and SYDVKM. The V gene lost 5 bases and the J gene lost 0 bases, with 11 bases spanning the gap. This CDR3 contains 16 residues. This CDR3 reads CASSTGRTSGANVLTF. The CDR3 nucleotides are TGTGCCAGCAGTACCGGGCGGACCTCTGGGGCCAACGTCCTGACTTTC.

This clone was detected only a few times. The rearrangement uses TRBV28 and TRBJ1-2; a weak D match, TRBD1 (5 bases). Per the germline V gene, CDR1 is MDHEN and CDR2 is SYDVKM. This CDR3 is built from 16 residues. V was clipped by 5 bases and J by 4 bases, with 20 bases between them. CDR3 loop: CASSRVGEGGTYGYTF. The CDR3 DNA sequence: TGTGCCAGCAGTCGAGTGGGGGAGGGAGGTACCTATGGCTACACCTTC.

This clone has just one count. The J gene is TRBJ2-1, the V gene TRBV28, with TRBD1 matching 7 bases. The CDR3 length is 16 residues. J was trimmed by 3 bases and V by 4 bases; bases with no gene match: 9. Germline V gene data show CDR1 as MDHEN and CDR2 as SYDVKM. CDR3 coding DNA: TGTGCCAGCAGTTCTAATACCGGGACAGTCTACAATGAGCAGTTCTTC. It translates to CASSSNTGTVYNEQFF.

Ten or more counts support this clone. The V gene is TRBV11-3, the J gene TRBJ2-1; D may be TRBD1 (5 bases). Germline CDR1 and CDR2: SGHNT and YENEEA. Trimming stripped 2 bases from V and 1 base from J, with 6 bases between. CDR3 length: 14 amino acids. The CDR3 DNA sequence: TGTGCCAGCAGCTTAAGACAGTCCTACAATGAGCAGTTCTTC. Translated, it gives CASSLRQSYNEQFF. Full variable domain (rest looked up from reference TRBV11-3 and TRBJ2-1): EAGVVQSPRYKIIEKKQPVAFWCNPISGHNTLYWYLQNLGQGPELLIRYENEEAVDDSQLPKDRFSAERLKGVDSTLKIQPAELGDSAVYLCASSLRQSYNEQFFGPGTRLTVL.

The rearrangement joins TRBV5-1 to TRBJ1-1; D is possibly TRBD1 (5 bases). CDR1 SGHRS and CDR2 YFSETQ come from the germline V gene. The CDR3 sequence is 16 residues long. V lost 4 bases, J lost 0 bases, and 16 bases lay in between. CDR3 bases: TGCGCCAGCAGCCCCGGGGAGGGGAGAATGAACACTGAAGCTTTCTTT. Protein: CASSPGEGRMNTEAFF. Full variable domain (rest looked up from reference TRBV5-1 and TRBJ1-1): KAGVTQTPRYLIKTRGQQVTLSCSPISGHRSVSWYQQTPGQGLQFLFEYFSETQRNKGNFPGRFSGRQFSNSRSEMNVSTLELGDSALYLCASSPGEGRMNTEAFFGQGTRLTVV.

The J gene is TRBJ1-5, the V gene TRBV11-3; D gene ambiguous. The CDR3 covers 15 residues. Germline CDR1 is SGHNT and CDR2 is YENEEA. Trimming took off 1 base at V and 3 bases at J, with 10 bases between the two ends. This CDR3 is CASSLVSQTNQPQHF. CDR3 nucleotides: TGTGCCAGCAGCTTAGTTTCCCAGACCAATCAGCCCCAGCATTTT.

This chain joins TRBV28 and TRBJ1-4, with D perhaps matching TRBD1 (5 bases). V lost 2 bases to trimming and J lost 2 bases, with 9 bases between them. This CDR3 contains 15 residues. Per the germline V gene, CDR1 is MDHEN and CDR2 is SYDVKM. The DNA of the CDR3 is TGTGCCAGCAGTTTACGGGGGATTACTAATGAAAAACTGTTTTTT. Translation: CASSLRGITNEKLFF.

V usage is TRBV19 and J usage is TRBJ2-2, with 7 bases matching TRBD1. The CDR3 length is 14 residues. The germline V gene has CDR1 LNHDA and CDR2 SQIVND (reference sequence). J gave up 5 bases and V 5 bases, and 5 bases lay outside the gene matches. The CDR3 DNA is TGTGCCAGTAGTGCACAGGGGCCAACCGGGGAGCTGTTTTTT. Its protein product is CASSAQGPTGELFF. Full variable domain (missing parts from reference TRBV19 and TRBJ2-2): DGGITQSPKYLFRKEGQNVTLSCEQNLNHDAMYWYRQDPGQGLRLIYYSQIVNDFQKGDIAEGYSVSREKKESFPLTVTSAQKNPTAFYLCASSAQGPTGELFFGEGSRLTVL.

V and J are TRBV6-8 and TRBJ2-2; D is possibly TRBD2 (5 bases). CDR3 length: 14 residues. V lost 6 bases and J 4 bases, leaving 12 bases between the germline ends. Germline CDR1 reads MNHGY; CDR2 reads SAAAGT. The CDR3 loop is CASSPDWGTGELFF. In nucleotides, the CDR3 is TGTGCCAGCAGCCCGGACTGGGGCACCGGGGAGCTGTTTTTT.

This clone was detected only a few times. The CDR3 coding sequence is TGTGCCAGCTCCCGGCGGGGAGGCGACGAGCAGTACTTC. Its translation is CASSRRGGDEQYF. The J gene is TRBJ2-7, the V gene TRBV6-8; possible D gene TRBD2, 6 bases. Germline V gene data show CDR1 as MNHGY and CDR2 as SAAAGT. The CDR3 spans 13 residues. The V end was cut by 8 bases, the J end by 5 bases, with 16 bases between.